The rows below give T cell receptor beta chains drawn from one sample of a study of T cells in narcolepsy. Sequencing used immunoSEQ multiplex PCR; TCRdb keeps in-frame clones, though not all of them. The data show over 15,000 clones, with roughly 87% seen just once and over 35% held by the top ten. Material: memory (CD45RA-) CD4+ T cells from blood. These receptors were obtained from a human donor in good health. Each CDR3 is given with its conserved first and last residue. A D gene is named only where the DNA matches it firmly. The size of a clone is reported for some rows only, either as once, few or many, or as a class for expanded clones.

abundance,j_gene,d_gene,v_gene,CDR3aa,CDR3nt
once,TRBJ2-1,-,TRBV5-1,CASSLLGATSGQFF,TGCGCCAGCAGCTTGCTGGGCGCTACAAGTGGGCAGTTCTTC
few,TRBJ1-5,-,TRBV11-2,CASSFKREAASNQPQHF,TGTGCCAGCAGCTTTAAAAGGGAGGCAGCTAGCAATCAGCCCCAGCATTTT
-,TRBJ2-7,-,TRBV16,CASSQRVLSYEQYF,TGTGCCAGCAGCCAGAGGGTACTATCCTACGAGCAGTACTTC
-,TRBJ2-3,-,TRBV6-5,CASSYTRGNTQYF,TGTGCCAGCAGTTACACGCGCGGAAATACGCAGTATTTT
-,TRBJ2-1,-,TRBV5-1,CASSSVSSYNEQFF,TGCGCCAGCTCTAGCGTAAGCTCCTACAATGAGCAGTTCTTC
-,TRBJ2-7,-,TRBV7-2,CASSQVGGYEQYF,TGTGCCAGCAGCCAAGTGGGGGGCTACGAGCAGTACTTC
-,TRBJ2-3,TRBD2,TRBV14,CASSQYRTSGGTQYF,TGTGCCAGCAGCCAATATCGGACTAGCGGGGGCACGCAGTATTTT
-,TRBJ1-1,TRBD1,TRBV6-1,CASRADRGIFSEAFF,TGTGCCAGCAGGGCAGACAGGGGAATTTTCTCTGAAGCTTTCTTT
-,TRBJ1-5,TRBD1,TRBV4-3,CASSQGQGAQPQHF,TGCGCCAGCAGCCAGGGACAGGGGGCCCAGCCCCAGCATTTT
-,TRBJ2-7,-,TRBV7-8,CASSSGGIAVAYEQYF,TGTGCCAGCAGCTCCGGAGGGATAGCAGTGGCCTACGAGCAGTACTTC
-,TRBJ2-1,-,TRBV27,CASSLGGRGLGEQFF,TGTGCCAGCAGTTTAGGGGGGAGAGGGTTAGGTGAGCAGTTCTTC
-,TRBJ1-5,-,TRBV5-6,CASSRSAGGHQPQHF,TGTGCCAGCAGCCGCTCGGCCGGGGGGCATCAGCCCCAGCATTTT
-,TRBJ2-1,TRBD2,TRBV23-1,CASSPLLAGEYNEQFF,TGCGCCAGCAGCCCCTTACTAGCGGGAGAGTACAATGAGCAGTTCTTC